This T cell receptor beta chain stems from a study of spatial heterogeneity in lung cancer. In the study overall: Patients with untreated early-stage non-small cell lung cancer, numbering around 72, were the donors. Sequencing of follow-up PBMC samples took place when they were available, at a median of about 2 years after resection. Each unique TCR and UMI combination was seen more than ten times on average in raw reads.

The time point here: blood at routine non-recurrence follow-up after resection. CDR1 LNHNV and CDR2 YYDKDF come from the germline V gene (reference sequence). The CDR3 runs 14 residues. V was cut by 7 bases and J by 1 base, with 13 bases left in between. Each molecule of TCR cDNA was tagged with one unique molecular identifier. MiXCR, applied by TCRdb to the 5' RACE reads, yields one record per CDR3 protein. This table has 85,000 to 100,000 distinct CDR3 sequences, approximately 19% appearing once. The receptor comes from a male donor with early-stage non-small cell lung cancer. Sequencing used PBMCs, obtained at follow-up. The chain is built from TRBV15 and TRBJ1-1, with D possibly being TRBD1 (6 bases). CDR3 in DNA: TGTGCCACCACCGGGACACGTTCGAACACTGAAGCTTTCTTT. It encodes CATTGTRSNTEAFF.